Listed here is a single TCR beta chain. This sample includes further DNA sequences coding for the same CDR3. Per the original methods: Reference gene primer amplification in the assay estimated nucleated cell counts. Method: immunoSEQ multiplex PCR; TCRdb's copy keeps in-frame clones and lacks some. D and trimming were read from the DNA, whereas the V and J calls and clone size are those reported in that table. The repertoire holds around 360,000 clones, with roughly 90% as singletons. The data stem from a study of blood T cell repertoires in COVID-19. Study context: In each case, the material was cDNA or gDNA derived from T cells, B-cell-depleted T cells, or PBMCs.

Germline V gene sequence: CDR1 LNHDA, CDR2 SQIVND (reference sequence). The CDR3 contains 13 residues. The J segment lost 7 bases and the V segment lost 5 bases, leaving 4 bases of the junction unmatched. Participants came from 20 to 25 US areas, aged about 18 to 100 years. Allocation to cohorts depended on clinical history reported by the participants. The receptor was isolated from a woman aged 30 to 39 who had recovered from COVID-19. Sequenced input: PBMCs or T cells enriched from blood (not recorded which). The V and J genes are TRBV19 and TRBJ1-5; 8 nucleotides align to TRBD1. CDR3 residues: CASSPDRAQPQHF. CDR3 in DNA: TGTGCCAGTAGTCCGGACAGGGCGCAGCCCCAGCATTTT.